The 8 T cell receptor beta chains in this list originate from one sample, sequenced in a study of blood T cell repertoires in COVID-19. Method: immunoSEQ multiplex PCR; TCRdb's copy keeps in-frame clones and lacks some. Here the sample spans roughly 230,000 clones, around 83% being singletons. The sequencing input was peripheral blood. Receptors originate from a man aged 40-50 years with active or convalescent COVID-19.

The CDR3 region is CASSQGGAPGAFF. The CDR3 nucleotides are TGTGCCAGCAGCCAAGGAGGAGCCCCGGGAGCTTTCTTT. The gene calls are TRBV14 and TRBJ1-1; D ambiguous. CDR3 length equals 13 residues. Trimming cost V 1 base and J 10 bases, with 13 bases left between them. Germline V gene data show CDR1 as SGHDN and CDR2 as FVKESK.

The rearrangement joins TRBV30 to TRBJ1-5; 9 bases fit TRBD1. The CDR3 is 14 amino acids. The ends lost 2 bases at V and 9 bases at J; junction bases unmatched: 8. Germline values: CDR1 GTSNPN, CDR2 SVGIG (reference sequence). CDR3 protein: CAWSLGTGPRPQHF. As DNA, the CDR3 is TGTGCCTGGAGTCTCGGGACAGGGCCTAGGCCCCAGCATTTT.

The chain recombines TRBV6-4 with TRBJ2-3; TRBD2 might be the D (6 bases). The CDR3 length is 14 residues. Germline V gene data show CDR1 as MRHNA and CDR2 as SNTAGT. Trimming took off 7 bases at V and 4 bases at J, with 15 bases between the two ends. CDR3: CASKEDYTSDTQYF. CDR3 DNA sequence: TGTGCCAGCAAGGAGGACTATACCTCAGATACGCAGTATTTT.

A note on this clone: Other DNA variants within this sample encode the same CDR3. The chain employs TRBV6-2 or TRBV6-3 and TRBJ1-2; 10 nucleotides agree with TRBD1. The V gene end was trimmed by 2 bases and the J gene end by 2 bases; junction bases not matched to a gene: 2. Per the germline V gene, CDR1 is MNHEY and CDR2 is SVGEGT. There are 15 residues in the CDR3. As DNA, the CDR3 is TGTGCCAGCAGTTACCCGGGACAGGGGAACTATGGCTACACCTTC. Amino acid sequence: CASSYPGQGNYGYTF.

The rearrangement uses TRBV19 and TRBJ2-1; TRBD2 matches 10 bases. The CDR3 is 15 residues long. Looked up from germline, CDR1 is LNHDA and CDR2 is SQIVND (reference sequence). V lost 5 bases to trimming and J lost 3 bases; unmatched junction nucleotides: 4. CDR3 nucleotides: TGTGCCAGTAGTCTTACTAGCGGGATCTACAATGAGCAGTTCTTC. It specifies CASSLTSGIYNEQFF. The variable domain in full, completed from reference TRBV19 and TRBJ2-1, reads DGGITQSPKYLFRKEGQNVTLSCEQNLNHDAMYWYRQDPGQGLRLIYYSQIVNDFQKGDIAEGYSVSREKKESFPLTVTSAQKNPTAFYLCASSLTSGIYNEQFFGPGTRLTVL.

The rearrangement joins TRBV7-2 to TRBJ2-7; D not certain. CDR1 and CDR2 (germline): SGHTA, FQGNSA. This CDR3 spans 14 amino acids. Trimming left V 1 base short and J 0 bases short, with 7 bases between. The CDR3 nucleotides are TGTGCCAGCAGCTTAGGTACTATCTCCTACGAGCAGTACTTC. Translated: CASSLGTISYEQYF.

This chain joins TRBV11-2 and TRBJ1-2; a weak D match, TRBD1 (6 bases). CDR1 is SGHAT, CDR2 FQNNGV, per germline. The CDR3 runs to 14 residues. The V gene lost 7 bases and the J gene lost 0 bases, with 12 bases spanning the gap. This CDR3 is CASNRDGANYGYTF. The CDR3 nucleotides read TGTGCCAGCAACAGGGACGGAGCTAACTATGGCTACACCTTC.

This clone was seen once. The chain uses TRBV11-3 and TRBJ2-1; D uncertain. Between the trimmed V and J ends, which lost 1 base and 7 bases, there was a span of 11 bases. Germline CDR1 reads SGHNT; CDR2 reads YENEEA. The CDR3 extends over 14 amino acids. The CDR3 protein is CASSLAWLNNEQFF. CDR3 DNA sequence: TGTGCCAGCAGCTTAGCGTGGCTTAATAATGAGCAGTTCTTC.